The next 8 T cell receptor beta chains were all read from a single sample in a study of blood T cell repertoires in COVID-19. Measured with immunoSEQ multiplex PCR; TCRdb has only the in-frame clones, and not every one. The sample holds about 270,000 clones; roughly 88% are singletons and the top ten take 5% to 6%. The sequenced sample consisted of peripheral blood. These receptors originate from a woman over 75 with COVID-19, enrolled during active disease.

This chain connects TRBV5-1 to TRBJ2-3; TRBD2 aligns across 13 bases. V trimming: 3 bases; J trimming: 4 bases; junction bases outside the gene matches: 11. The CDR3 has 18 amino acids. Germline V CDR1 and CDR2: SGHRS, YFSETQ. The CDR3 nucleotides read TGCGCCAGCAGCTCCCCGGGACTAGCGGGGAAAGACGCAGATACGCAGTATTTT. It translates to CASSSPGLAGKDADTQYF.

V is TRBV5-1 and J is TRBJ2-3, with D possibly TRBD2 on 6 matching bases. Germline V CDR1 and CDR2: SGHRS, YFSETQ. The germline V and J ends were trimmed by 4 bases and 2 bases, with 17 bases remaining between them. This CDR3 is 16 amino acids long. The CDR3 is CASSPFFAGPTDTQYF. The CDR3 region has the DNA TGCGCCAGCAGCCCCTTTTTTGCGGGGCCCACAGATACGCAGTATTTT.

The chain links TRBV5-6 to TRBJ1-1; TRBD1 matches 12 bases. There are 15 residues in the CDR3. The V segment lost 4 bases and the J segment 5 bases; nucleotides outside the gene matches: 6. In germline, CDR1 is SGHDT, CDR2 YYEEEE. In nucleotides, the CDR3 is TGTGCCAGCAGCACGGGACAGGGGGCTTGGACTGAAGCTTTCTTT. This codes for CASSTGQGAWTEAFF.

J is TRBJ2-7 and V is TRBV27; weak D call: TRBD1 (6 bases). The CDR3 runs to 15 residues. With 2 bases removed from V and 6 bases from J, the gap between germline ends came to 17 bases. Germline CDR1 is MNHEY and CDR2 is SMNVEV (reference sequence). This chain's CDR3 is CASSLVPQGTGEQYF. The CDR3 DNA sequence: TGTGCCAGCAGTTTAGTACCTCAGGGGACGGGCGAGCAGTACTTC.

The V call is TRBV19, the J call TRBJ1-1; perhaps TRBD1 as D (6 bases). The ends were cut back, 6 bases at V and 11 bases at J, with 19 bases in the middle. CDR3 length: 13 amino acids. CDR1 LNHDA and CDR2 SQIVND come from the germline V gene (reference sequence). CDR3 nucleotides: TGTGCCAGTAGCACAGGGAAACGAGGTGTGGCTTTCTTT. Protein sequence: CASSTGKRGVAFF. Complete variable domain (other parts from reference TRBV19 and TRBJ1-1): DGGITQSPKYLFRKEGQNVTLSCEQNLNHDAMYWYRQDPGQGLRLIYYSQIVNDFQKGDIAEGYSVSREKKESFPLTVTSAQKNPTAFYLCASSTGKRGVAFFGQGTRLTVV.

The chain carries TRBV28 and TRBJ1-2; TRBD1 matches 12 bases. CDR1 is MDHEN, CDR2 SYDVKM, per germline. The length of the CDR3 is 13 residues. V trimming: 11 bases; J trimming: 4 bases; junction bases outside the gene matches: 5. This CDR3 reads CAYRDRGPYGYTF. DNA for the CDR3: TGTGCCTACCGGGACAGGGGGCCCTATGGCTACACCTTC.

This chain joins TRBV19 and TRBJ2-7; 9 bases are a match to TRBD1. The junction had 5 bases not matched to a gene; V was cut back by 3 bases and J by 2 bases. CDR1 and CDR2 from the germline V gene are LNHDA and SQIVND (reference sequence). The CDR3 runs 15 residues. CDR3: CASSISTGGTYEQYF. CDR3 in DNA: TGTGCCAGTAGTATTTCGACAGGGGGGACCTACGAGCAGTACTTC.

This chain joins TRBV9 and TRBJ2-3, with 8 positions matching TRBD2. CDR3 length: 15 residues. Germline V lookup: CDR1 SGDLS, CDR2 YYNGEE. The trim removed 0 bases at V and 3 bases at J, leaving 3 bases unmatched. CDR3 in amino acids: CASSVGRGGTDTQYF. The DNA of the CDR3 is TGTGCCAGCAGCGTAGGTCGGGGGGGGACAGATACGCAGTATTTT.